This T cell receptor (beta chain) was sequenced in a study of T cell responses to AZD1222 COVID-19 vaccine. The table came from immunoSEQ multiplex PCR; TCRdb's copy has only in-frame clones and leaves some out. The sample has 100,000 to 150,000 clones, about 93% seen once; the top ten hold 5.4%. Germline CDR1 and CDR2: SQVTM and ANQGSEA. The CDR3 is made up of 15 amino acids. J lost 6 bases, V lost 1 base, and 8 bases had no gene match. The source of this sequence is an adult in good health. The genes are TRBV29-1 and TRBJ2-1; 8 bases are shared with TRBD2. Sequences were derived from peripheral blood, sampled on day 0 of AZD1222 vaccination. The CDR3 region is CSVEARDGRANEQFF. CDR3 in DNA: TGCAGCGTTGAAGCCCGAGACGGGAGGGCCAATGAGCAGTTCTTC.